This TCR beta chain was found in a study of blood T cell repertoires in COVID-19. Overall study context: T cells, B-cell-depleted T cells, or PBMCs provided the cDNA or gDNA that served as material.

Authors' data handling: Researchers report that nucleated cell counts were estimated from reference gene primer amplification. Profiling relied on immunoSEQ multiplex PCR, and the TCRdb table lists in-frame clones only, not all of them. The DNA gave D and trimming, while V, J and clone size come from that table. The table lists about 250,000 clones, over 70% of them singletons. Looked up from germline, CDR1 is LGHDT and CDR2 is YNNKEL (reference sequence). The CDR3 contains 15 residues. V lost 0 bases to trimming and J lost 4 bases, with 12 bases between them. Living in about two dozen US areas, the participants were between roughly 18 and 89 years of age.

The rearrangement joins TRBV3-1 (or the pseudogene TRBV3-2) to TRBJ2-5; D gene uncertain. The TCR was taken from a woman between 35 and 50 years old who had been exposed to COVID-19. The specimen sequenced was PBMCs or T cells enriched from blood (not recorded which). The CDR3 DNA sequence: TGTGCCAGCAGCCAAGACCCCCCAAAGCCAGAGACCCAGTACTTC. This codes for CASSQDPPKPETQYF.